By share, the clone carrying this T cell receptor (beta chain) counts as medium-sized. The target antigen is unknown. This CDR3 spans 13 amino acids. Germline assignment: CDR1 WSHSY and CDR2 SAAADI. V gave up 6 bases and J gave up 4 bases, with 13 bases separating them. This specimen belongs to a study of OX40 agonist ivuxolimab in advanced cancers. Systemic immunosuppression or a history of autoimmune disease excluded patients. Data came from immunoSEQ multiplex PCR; TCRdb stores just in-frame clones and leaves some out. This sample has 15,000 to 20,000 clones, with 70% to 75% found just once. Findings and caveats of the study: More expanded clones were seen, on average, in CD8+ T cells than in CD4+.

The material sequenced was CD4+ or CD8+ T cells sorted from blood, taken in a trial of the OX40 agonist ivuxolimab. The receptor was derived from an adult with an advanced solid tumor such as melanoma, head and neck, liver or kidney cancer. The V call is TRBV10-2, the J call TRBJ2-7; a weak D match, TRBD2 (5 bases). CDR3 region: CASRDWESYEQYF. DNA of the CDR3: TGCGCCAGCAGAGACTGGGAGTCTTACGAGCAGTACTTC.